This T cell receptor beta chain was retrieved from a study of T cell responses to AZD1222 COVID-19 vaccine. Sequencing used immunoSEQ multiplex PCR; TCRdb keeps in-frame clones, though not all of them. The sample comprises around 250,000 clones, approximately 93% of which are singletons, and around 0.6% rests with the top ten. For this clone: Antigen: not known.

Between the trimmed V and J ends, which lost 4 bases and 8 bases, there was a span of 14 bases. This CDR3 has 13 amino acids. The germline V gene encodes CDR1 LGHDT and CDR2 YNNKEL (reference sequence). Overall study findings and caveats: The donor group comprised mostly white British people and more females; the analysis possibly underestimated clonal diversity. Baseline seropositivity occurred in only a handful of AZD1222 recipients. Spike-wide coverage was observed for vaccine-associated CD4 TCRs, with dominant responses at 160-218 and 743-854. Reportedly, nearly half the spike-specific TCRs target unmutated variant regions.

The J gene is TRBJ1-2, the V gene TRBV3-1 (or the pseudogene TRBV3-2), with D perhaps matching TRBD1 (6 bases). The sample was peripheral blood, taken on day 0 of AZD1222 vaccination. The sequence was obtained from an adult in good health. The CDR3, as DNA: TGTGCCAGCAGCCTAACCCAGGGGCCAGGCTACACCTTC. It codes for CASSLTQGPGYTF.